This T cell receptor (beta chain) was identified during a study of human T cells and chemical hapten exposure. TCRdb itself ran the RACE reads through MiXCR, one entry per CDR3 protein. The sample has about 74,000 distinct CDR3 sequences, around 15% seen once. Time point meaning: pre-sensitization, week 0. The treatment is: therapeutic diphenylcyclopropenone sensitization with weekly scalp DPC. The germline CDR1 and CDR2 sequences are LGHDT and YNNKEL (reference sequence). V was clipped by 0 bases and J by 4 bases, with 7 bases between them. The CDR3 totals 14 residues. Sequencing was performed on whole blood, taken in connection with sensitization to the hapten diphenylcyclopropenone (DPC). The chain couples TRBV3-1 to TRBJ2-1; no reliable D call. The source of this sequence is a woman aged 45-65 years with alopecia areata. Some clones in this sample may be carry-over from other donors' samples. CDR3 residues: CASSQDGNYNEQFF. As DNA, the CDR3 is TGTGCCAGCAGCCAAGATGGGAATTACAATGAGCAGTTCTTC.